The 14 T cell receptor beta chains below were found in one sample sequenced in a study of OX40 agonist ivuxolimab in advanced cancers. TCRdb's copy holds only in-frame clones and misses some; the assay was immunoSEQ multiplex PCR. The table shows some 80,000 clones, with approximately 89% occurring only once. The sample in question was CD4+ or CD8+ T cells sorted from blood, obtained in a trial of the OX40 agonist ivuxolimab. The receptor source for this set is an adult with an advanced solid tumor such as melanoma, head and neck, liver or kidney cancer.

The rearrangement links TRBV19 to TRBJ1-2; 8 nucleotides align to TRBD1. The CDR3 is made up of 14 amino acids. The V segment lost 3 bases and the J segment 3 bases; nucleotides outside the gene matches: 3. Per the germline V gene, CDR1 is LNHDA and CDR2 is SQIVND (reference sequence). Here the CDR3 DNA reads TGTGCCAGTAGTATGGGACAGGACGACTATGGCTACACCTTC. Its protein product is CASSMGQDDYGYTF.

The V call is TRBV6-1, the J call TRBJ1-4; 8 bases match TRBD1. Germline V gene lookup returns CDR1 MNHNS and CDR2 SASEGT. The CDR3 contains 15 residues. Germline trimming cut 4 bases from V and 7 bases from J; bases unmatched to any gene: 8. CDR3 protein: CASSGQGAILEKLFF. The CDR3 DNA follows: TGTGCCAGCAGTGGTCAGGGGGCGATTCTTGAAAAACTGTTTTTT.

The chain combines TRBV7-2 with TRBJ2-7, with 7 bases lining up with TRBD1. The CDR3 runs 15 residues. The V gene's germline CDR1 is SGHTA and CDR2 FQGNSA. V was clipped by 5 bases and J by 0 bases; unmatched bases: 7. The CDR3 sequence is CASSTQGVSSYEQYF. In DNA, the CDR3 is TGTGCCAGCAGCACCCAGGGGGTCAGCTCCTACGAGCAGTACTTC.

The CDR3 DNA reads TGTGCCAGCAGTGGGACAGGTGGCTATGGCTACACCTTC. This encodes CASSGTGGYGYTF. J is TRBJ1-2 and V is TRBV2; 7 nucleotides align to TRBD1. Germline V gene data show CDR1 as SNHLY and CDR2 as FYNNEI. The CDR3 loop spans 13 amino acids. With V trimmed by 4 bases and J by 4 bases, 3 bases remained unmatched. The whole variable domain, remainder taken from reference TRBV2 and TRBJ1-2, is EPEVTQTPSHQVTQMGQEVILRCVPISNHLYFYWYRQILGQKVEFLVSFYNNEISEKSEIFDDQFSVERPDGSNFTLKIRSTKLEDSAMYFCASSGTGGYGYTFGSGTRLTVV.

The chain employs TRBV27 and TRBJ2-1; 8 bases align to TRBD2. V shed 3 bases and J 0 bases; nucleotides not matched to a gene: 7. The germline CDR1 and CDR2 sequences are MNHEY and SMNVEV (reference sequence). The CDR3 has 17 amino acids. CDR3 loop: CASSFLTSGSSYNEQFF. In nucleotides, the CDR3 is TGTGCCAGCAGTTTTCTAACTAGCGGAAGCTCCTACAATGAGCAGTTCTTC.

The chain recombines TRBV4-1 with TRBJ2-3, with 10 bases identical to TRBD2. The CDR3 sequence is 19 residues long. Germline V gene sequence: CDR1 MGHRA, CDR2 YSYEKL. The junction had 13 bases not matched to a gene; V was cut back by 0 bases and J by 4 bases. CDR3 loop: CASSQDGGPGTSVADTQYF. In DNA form, the CDR3 reads TGCGCCAGCAGCCAAGACGGGGGCCCAGGGACTAGCGTTGCAGATACGCAGTATTTT.

V gene TRBV6-1 combines with J gene TRBJ2-2; TRBD1 aligns across 7 bases. CDR1 MNHNS and CDR2 SASEGT come from the germline V gene. The CDR3 consists of 13 residues. The trim removed 4 bases at V and 6 bases at J, leaving 2 bases unmatched. The CDR3 DNA reads TGTGCCAGCAGTGCCCAGGGGGCCGGGGAGCTGTTTTTT. Its translation: CASSAQGAGELFF.

This chain connects TRBV18 to TRBJ1-5, with D unclear. Trimming removed 2 bases at V and 0 bases at J, with 5 bases between. The CDR3 is 14 residues long. From germline, CDR1 is KGHSH and CDR2 LQKENI. CDR3 bases: TGTGCCAGCTCACCAAGAAATAGCAATCAGCCCCAGCATTTT. This codes for CASSPRNSNQPQHF.

The chain employs TRBV6-1 and TRBJ1-2; tentatively, D is TRBD1 (5 bases). The germline V and J ends were trimmed by 7 bases and 4 bases, with 10 bases remaining between them. There are 12 residues in the CDR3. Germline values: CDR1 MNHNS, CDR2 SASEGT. In nucleotides, the CDR3 is TGTGCCAGCACAAAAGACAGCTATGGCTACACCTTC. Residues: CASTKDSYGYTF.

This clone was observed a few times. V gene TRBV5-3 combines with J gene TRBJ2-1, with D possibly called TRBD1 or TRBD2 (5 bases each). TRBV5-3 is an ORF, and what it does is uncertain. This CDR3 comprises 16 residues. Between the trimmed V and J ends, which lost 3 bases and 8 bases, there was a span of 21 bases. The CDR3 spells CARSWGPGPEVHEQFF. The CDR3 coding sequence is TGTGCCAGAAGCTGGGGACCGGGACCGGAGGTCCATGAGCAGTTCTTC.

V usage is TRBV28 and J usage is TRBJ2-7; 10 nucleotides agree with TRBD2. The CDR3 extends over 15 amino acids. CDR1 and CDR2 (germline): MDHEN, SYDVKM. V shed 6 bases, J shed 2 bases, and the junction held 7 bases outside the gene matches. The CDR3 loop reads CASSPGTSEAYEQYF. DNA for the CDR3: TGTGCCAGCAGCCCGGGGACTAGCGAAGCCTACGAGCAGTACTTC.

The V gene is TRBV10-1, the J gene TRBJ2-1; TRBD2 matches 7 bases. The ends lost 1 base at V and 12 bases at J; junction bases unmatched: 6. The germline CDR1 and CDR2 sequences are WNHNN and SYGVQD (reference sequence). The CDR3 consists of 13 residues. The CDR3, as DNA: TGCGCCAGCAGTGAGTGGGAGGGGCGCGGGCAGTTCTTC. Protein: CASSEWEGRGQFF.

This clone was seen only a few times. The chain joins TRBV19 to TRBJ1-2, with TRBD1 matching 11 bases. The CDR3 runs 14 residues. V lost 6 bases and J lost 7; bases outside the gene matches: 7. Per the germline V gene, CDR1 is LNHDA and CDR2 is SQIVND (reference sequence). CDR3 sequence: CASSLDRGLGGYTF. The CDR3 DNA sequence: TGTGCCAGTAGCCTGGACAGGGGGCTCGGTGGCTACACCTTC.

V and J are TRBV7-5 and TRBJ1-1. TRBV7-5 is a listed pseudogene. The CDR3 has 14 residues. CDR3 sequence: CVRSLVQVNTEAFF. In nucleotides, the CDR3 is TGTGTCAGAAGCTTAGTTCAAGTGAACACTGAAGCTTTCTTT.